These 16 T cell receptor beta chains share one sample of origin, sequenced in a study of blood T cells in healthy people across ages. Primers used in a second PCR of roughly 6 to 12 cycles were a sample-barcoded 5' primer and a J-beta primer mix. Using its own MiXCR run on the 5' RACE reads, TCRdb lists one record per CDR3 protein. In the table there are about 900,000 distinct CDR3 sequences, about 48% of which are singletons. Sequencing used blood. The receptors stem from a young man in good health.

This chain joins TRBV29-1 and TRBJ2-3, with TRBD2 identical over 8 bases. Germline CDR1 and CDR2: SQVTM and ANQGSEA. V dropped 6 bases and J dropped 2; count of bases not matched to a gene: 1. The CDR3 has 12 amino acids. CDR3 nucleotides: TGCAGCGTCGGGGGGGACACAGATACGCAGTATTTT. This gives the protein CSVGGDTDTQYF.

The chain uses TRBV4-1 and TRBJ2-5; possibly TRBD2 for D (7 bases). Germline CDR1 is MGHRA and CDR2 is YSYEKL. The ends were cut back, 1 base at V and 3 bases at J, with 15 bases in the middle. The CDR3 contains 16 residues. The CDR3 DNA reads as TGCGCCAGCAGCCAAGTAGGGGGGGGCTTCGAAGAGACCCAGTACTTC. It specifies CASSQVGGGFEETQYF.

CDR3 sequence (DNA): TGTGCCAGCAGTTTAGGGGGGGTTCAAAAGGAGAAAGGGACCCAGTACTTC. Translating it yields CASSLGGVQKEKGTQYF. V usage is TRBV12-3 or TRBV12-4 and J usage is TRBJ2-5, with D possibly TRBD2 on 6 matching bases. This CDR3 is built from 17 residues. V lost 1 base and J lost 7, with 22 bases in between.

This clonotype was recorded many times. The chain links TRBV7-9 to TRBJ2-7; D perhaps matches TRBD1 (5 bases). V lost 3 bases and J 3 bases, leaving 15 bases between the germline ends. Germline V gene data show CDR1 as SEHNR and CDR2 as FQNEAQ (reference sequence). The CDR3 has 15 residues. CDR3: CASSFQTDQDYEQYF. The CDR3 nucleotides read TGTGCCAGCAGCTTCCAGACAGACCAAGACTACGAGCAGTACTTC.

This clonotype showed up just a few times. This chain uses TRBV10-3 with TRBJ2-5; 8 bases fit TRBD2. Germline V gene lookup returns CDR1 ENHRY and CDR2 SYGVKD. The CDR3 runs to 16 residues. V was clipped by 0 bases and J by 3 bases; unmatched bases: 6. In DNA form, the CDR3 reads TGTGCCATCAGTGAGTCAAGGGGTAGCGGGGAAGAGACCCAGTACTTC. Residues: CAISESRGSGEETQYF.

The V and J genes are TRBV20-1 and TRBJ2-3; D remains unclear. Germline CDR1 is DFQATT and CDR2 is SNEGSKA (reference sequence). The CDR3 runs to 13 residues. V was shortened by 5 bases and J by 0 bases, with 9 bases between the two germline ends. CDR3 amino acids: CSAQTSSTDTQYF. CDR3 nucleotides: TGCAGTGCTCAGACATCAAGCACAGATACGCAGTATTTT.

This clonotype was counted at least ten times. The chain links TRBV28 to TRBJ2-1, with D maybe TRBD2 (5 bases). Trimming cost V 5 bases and J 9 bases, with 14 bases left between them. The CDR3 runs to 13 residues. Per the germline V gene, CDR1 is MDHEN and CDR2 is SYDVKM. The CDR3 sequence: CASSPQLGFEQFF. The CDR3 DNA is TGTGCCAGCAGTCCTCAACTAGGCTTTGAGCAGTTCTTC.

This clonotype has ten or more counts. The chain carries TRBV7-2 and TRBJ2-3; 10 bases line up with TRBD2. V lost 0 bases to trimming and J lost 7 bases; unmatched junction nucleotides: 7. This CDR3 has 16 amino acids. The germline CDR1 and CDR2 sequences are SGHTA and FQGNSA. The CDR3 is CASSLASGTSVYTQYF. The DNA of the CDR3 is TGTGCCAGCAGCTTAGCGTCCGGGACTAGCGTGTATACGCAGTATTTT.

Comment on this clonotype: At one end, the junction sequence differs from germline, possibly due to a read error. V is TRBV2 and J is TRBJ1-2; D gene ambiguous. The length of the CDR3 is 14 residues. The V gene's germline CDR1 is SNHLY and CDR2 FYNNEI. CDR3: CVSSLREGFDGYTF. CDR3 nucleotide sequence: TGTGTCAGCAGTTTGCGGGAGGGTTTCGATGGCTACACCTTC.

This clonotype has more than one count but fewer than ten. This sequence joins TRBV6-6 and TRBJ2-3, with 9 bases matching TRBD1. The length of the CDR3 is 15 residues. Trimming removed 6 bases from V and 6 bases from J; junction bases left unmatched: 10. Germline-derived CDR1 and CDR2 are MNHNY and SVGAGI (reference sequence). The CDR3 sequence is CASSTGTGNADTQYF. CDR3 in DNA: TGTGCCAGCAGCACCGGGACAGGGAATGCCGATACGCAGTATTTT.

Regarding this clonotype: Just one base apart from a much larger clone, this may be a read error. The chain is built from TRBV11-2 and TRBJ2-1; D remains unclear. The germline V and J ends were trimmed by 5 bases and 0 bases, with 8 bases remaining between them. CDR3 size: 14 residues. Germline V lookup: CDR1 SGHAT, CDR2 FQNNGV. The CDR3 here is CASSLRTSYNEQFF. CDR3 in DNA: TGTGCCAGCAGCCTGCGTACCTCCTACAATGAGCAGTTCTTC. Based on the CDR3 plus reference TRBV11-2 and TRBJ2-1, the full variable domain is EAGVAQSPRYKIIEKRQSVAFWCNPISGHATLYWYQQILGQGPKLLIQFQNNGVVDDSQLPKDRFSAERLKGVDSTLKIQPAKLEDSAVYLCASSLRTSYNEQFFGPGTRLTVL.

This clonotype was detected only a few times. V and J are TRBV7-2 and TRBJ2-7, with 8 bases matching TRBD2. V was clipped by 3 bases and J by 2 bases; unmatched bases: 6. Per germline, CDR1 SGHTA and CDR2 FQGNSA. CDR3 length: 15 amino acids. The CDR3 coding sequence is TGTGCCAGCAGCTTGACTAGCGTACGCCCCTACGAGCAGTACTTC. Translating it yields CASSLTSVRPYEQYF.

The rearrangement joins TRBV7-2 to TRBJ2-1, with no clear D. The length of the CDR3 is 12 residues. Trimming took off 7 bases at V and 7 bases at J, with 11 bases between the two ends. Germline loops: CDR1 SGHTA, CDR2 FQGNSA. Here the CDR3 reads CASNIILNEQFF. As DNA, the CDR3 is TGTGCCAGCAATATTATACTGAATGAGCAGTTCTTC.

The rearrangement joins TRBV11-2 to TRBJ2-5, with a tentative D call TRBD1 (6 bases). V was trimmed by 5 bases and J by 4 bases, leaving 20 bases between them. The CDR3 has 16 amino acids. Germline lookup yields CDR1 SGHAT and CDR2 FQNNGV. CDR3 coding DNA: TGTGCCAGCAGCGGTCGCGGCAGGGGAGAAGCAGAGACCCAGTACTTC. Protein sequence: CASSGRGRGEAETQYF.

This clonotype was picked up a small number of times. This sequence joins TRBV29-1 and TRBJ2-5, with TRBD1 matching over 11 bases. The better agreement between TRBJ2-7 and the DNA end casts doubt on the J call. CDR3 length equals 13 residues. Germline V gene sequence: CDR1 SQVTM, CDR2 ANQGSEA. The CDR3 region has the DNA TGCAGCGCCCGGGACAGGGGGAGAAACGAGCAGTACTTC. The encoded protein is CSARDRGRNEQYF.

This clonotype has more than one count but fewer than ten. The V call is TRBV29-1, the J call TRBJ2-7; D may match TRBD1 or TRBD2 (5 bases each). This CDR3 spans 13 amino acids. Deletions cut 4 bases from V and 2 bases from J, with 12 bases between. Germline-derived CDR1 and CDR2 are SQVTM and ANQGSEA. The CDR3 DNA is TGCAGCGTTGTTTACGGGGCAACCTACGAGCAGTACTTC. It is translated as CSVVYGATYEQYF.